This TCR beta chain was captured by sequencing in a study of T cells in Graves' hyperthyroidism and ophthalmopathy. General study points: Most expanded thyroid clonotypes above 0.001 also appeared in blood.

This clonotype has a handful of counts. What it binds is not known. The length of the CDR3 is 17 residues. Germline V CDR1 and CDR2: SGDLS, YYNGEE. Deletions cut 0 bases from V and 4 bases from J, with 17 bases between. From RNA transcripts, TCR beta CDR3 regions were amplified. The primer set for the first-round RT-PCR of the TCR CDR3 was HTBI. MiXCR, run by TCRdb on the multiplex PCR reads, gives a single entry per CDR3 protein. Among over 300,000 distinct CDR3 sequences, approximately 14% were seen once, and the ten largest hold about 10%. The J gene is TRBJ2-1, the V gene TRBV9; D gene uncertain. This TCR was sampled from a woman aged 55-70 years with Graves' hyperthyroidism. The specimen was blood. CDR3 sequence: CASSVGESTTYYNEQFF. Written as DNA, the CDR3 is TGTGCCAGCAGCGTAGGAGAGTCGACAACTTATTACAATGAGCAGTTCTTC. Full variable domain (outside the CDR3, taken from reference TRBV9 and TRBJ2-1): DSGVTQTPKHLITATGQRVTLRCSPRSGDLSVYWYQQSLDQGLQFLIQYYNGEERAKGNILERFSAQQFPDLHSELNLSSLELGDSALYFCASSVGESTTYYNEQFFGPGTRLTVL.